One sample yielded the 6 T cell receptor beta chains listed below, sequenced in a study of Ad26.COV2.S vaccination and SARS-CoV-2 variants. Assay used: immunoSEQ multiplex PCR; TCRdb lists only in-frame clones, some missing. The table shows about 350,000 clones, with about 90% occurring only once. Material: peripheral blood, obtained after recovery from COVID-19. These receptors came from a human donor who had recovered from COVID-19.

The rearrangement links TRBV7-9 to TRBJ1-2; TRBD1 is a possible D gene (6 bases). V lost 5 bases and J lost 4, with 14 bases in between. Germline V lookup: CDR1 SEHNR, CDR2 FQNEAQ (reference sequence). There are 14 residues in the CDR3. CDR3 loop: CASSLQAGVYGYTF. CDR3 nucleotide sequence: TGTGCCAGCAGCCTTCAGGCAGGGGTCTATGGCTACACCTTC.

V usage is TRBV4-2 and J usage is TRBJ2-5, with 8 bases aligning to TRBD1. The length of the CDR3 is 15 residues. In germline, CDR1 is LGHNA, CDR2 YNFKEQ. The ends lost 1 base at V and 5 bases at J; junction bases unmatched: 6. The CDR3 region has the DNA TGTGCCAGCAGCCAAGCGTCAGGGGGCGTTGAGACCCAGTACTTC. Translation gives CASSQASGGVETQYF.

V is TRBV6-1 and J is TRBJ2-1, with 9 nucleotides matching TRBD2. V shed 3 bases and J 4 bases; nucleotides not matched to a gene: 4. The germline V gene has CDR1 MNHNS and CDR2 SASEGT. The CDR3 covers 15 residues. CDR3: CASSEASGAYNEQFF. For the CDR3, the DNA is TGTGCCAGCAGTGAGGCTAGCGGGGCTTACAATGAGCAGTTCTTC.

V is TRBV4-1 and J is TRBJ2-3, with D possibly being TRBD2 (6 bases). The V end lost 4 bases, the J end lost 1 base, and 15 bases lay between the germline ends. The CDR3 covers 16 residues. Germline CDR1 MGHRA, CDR2 YSYEKL. This chain's CDR3 is CASSPPRGGGTDTQYF. In DNA form, the CDR3 reads TGCGCCAGCAGCCCCCCTCGGGGCGGGGGCACAGATACGCAGTATTTT.

CDR3 bases: TGTGCCAGCGGAGTTACATCCAGTTATTTCGACGAGCAGTACTTC. It codes for CASGVTSSYFDEQYF. The rearrangement links TRBV6-5 to TRBJ2-7; D is undetermined. Trimming shortened V by 8 bases and J by 5 bases, and 22 bases separated the two germline ends. The CDR3 runs 15 residues. Germline loops: CDR1 MNHEY, CDR2 SVGAGI.

About this clone itself: One end of the junction fails to match germline, which may point to a read error. CDR3 nucleotide sequence: TGTGCCACCAGGGTAGGGGGGAAGTTT. It specifies CATRVGGKF. The chain has TRBV24-1 and TRBJ1-6; possibly TRBD1 for D (6 bases). CDR3 size: 9 residues. The germline CDR1 and CDR2 sequences are KGHDR and SFDVKD.